This T cell receptor (beta chain) stems from a study of Graves' ophthalmopathy and Graves' hyperthyroidism (dated by TCRdb to between 2018 and 2020). Study-level background: Peripheral blood samples were taken at the time of initial diagnosis, before any treatment was given. The study used signatures of the TCR beta repertoire to tell Graves' ophthalmopathy apart from Graves' hyperthyroidism and to predict which patients would progress to ophthalmopathy. In total, 135 blood samples were TCR-sequenced: fewer than 50 ophthalmopathy, some 72 hyperthyroidism and some 17 hyperthyroidism-to-ophthalmopathy patients. To explore V-J signatures distinguishing ophthalmopathy from hyperthyroidism, a discovery set of under 110 patients (roughly 45 ophthalmopathy, 55 to 60 stable hyperthyroidism) was enrolled. The independent validation cohort included 20 or so hyperthyroidism patients plus 17 patients who later progressed from hyperthyroidism to ophthalmopathy. T-cell repertoires of thyroid tissue and blood were compared in more than 5 hyperthyroidism patients. Following sample collection, hyperthyroidism patients were given methimazole at a starting dose of 30 mg daily, and ophthalmopathy patients were given high-dose intravenous methylprednisolone. The approximately 98 discovery patients were randomly divided into training and test sets at a 7:3 ratio.

There are 16 amino acids in the CDR3, from cysteine to phenylalanine inclusive. Only the CDR3 part of the read is kept: 48 bases, read in frame from the first base. After removal of 2 bases from V and 3 bases from J, the junction retains 9 bases not matched to a gene. Via the germline V gene, CDR1 is MNHEY and CDR2 SVGAGI. Hyperthyroidism was considered stable if no progression to ophthalmopathy occurred within 18 months of follow-up. Hyperthyroidism patients were newly diagnosed, with disease duration under 2 months, and aged 18 to 65 years. Patients were excluded if they had other autoimmune diseases, uncontrolled infections, pregnancy or lactation. Diagnosis was based on clinical symptoms, serum thyroxine, TRAb, thyroid ultrasound and orbital computed tomography. Ficoll-Paque density gradient centrifugation was used to isolate PBMCs from around 10 ml of fresh peripheral blood. Total RNA was extracted using Trizol reagent, and RNA quality was checked on an Agilent 2100 Bioanalyzer.

This clonotype is assessed as medium-sized (0.01 to 0.1%). Its antigen is still unknown. No base quality information exists; no much larger clone differs at one position. General conclusions and limits of the study: Among expanded thyroid clonotypes with frequency above 0.001, most also showed up in blood, which suggests that blood repertoires may reflect the thyroid immune response. In validation, the model predicted ophthalmopathy progression with nearly 71% sensitivity and approximately 75% specificity; some 13 predicted patients were CT-confirmed with GO in a median of about 7.1 months. In cross-validation, the 13-signature model distinguished ophthalmopathy from stable hyperthyroidism with around 90% sensitivity and about 81% specificity, while in the test set the corresponding values were roughly 80% and 75%. No statistical method was used to predetermine the sample size, and group allocation was not hidden from the investigators.

For repertoire sequencing, TCR beta CDR3 regions were amplified from RNA transcripts. The first round was an RT-PCR using HTBI primers with the Qiagen OneStep RT-PCR kit, and this first round was followed by a second-round multiplex PCR, then size selection and purification. The libraries underwent paired-end sequencing with 100 bp reads on an Illumina HiSeq2000. From the authors' description of their analysis: SOAPnuke was used to process the reads, throwing out any read that had adapters, had uncalled bases, had a mean Phred below 15, or lacked an exact constant-primer or identifier match. COPE v1.2.5 was used to merge the high-quality paired reads. Each unique nucleotide sequence was defined as a clonotype, and clonotypes were aligned to IMGT TRB V, D and J references with MiTCR v1.1. Only V-J combinations with frequency above 0.0001 were analysed, covering about 99% of repertoires. A TCR clonal expansion and chaos score per V-J combination was defined as the ratio of F50 clonal expansion to chaos observed in the TCRdist matrix. Welch's t-statistics and random forest were used to narrow the features down to approximately twelve V-J combinations, which were then fed into a naive Bayes classifier. The similarity between thyroid and blood repertoires was quantified using the Morisita-Horn index. Through fastp at Q25 and MiXCR, TCRdb rebuilt clones from the public reads, retaining in-frame beta chains. Every distinct CDR3 protein forms one entry, paired with its most common genes and DNA. TCRdb, not the original authors, processed these V and J calls. This sample is represented by roughly 420,000 distinct CDR3 sequences; around 20% of them were singletons. The ten largest clones take up around 3% of the sample.

The sequenced sample consisted of peripheral blood. The TCR comes from a woman between 18 and 29 years old with stable Graves' hyperthyroidism. Donor details come from another sample of the same person, matched by shared clones. The chain is encoded by TRBV6-5 joined to TRBJ1-1; 7 nucleotides in the junction match TRBD1. The DNA sequence is as follows: TGTGCCAGCAGTTACCTTAGACAGGGACGGGACACTGAAGCTTTCTTT. Its protein reads: CASSYLRQGRDTEAFF.